One and the same sample provided the 28 T cell receptor beta chains below, sequenced in a study of cytomegalovirus exposure and HLA in healthy donors (dated by TCRdb to between 2016 and 2019). Libraries were built with the immunoSEQ multiplex PCR assay. The multiplex PCR relied on a mix of 60 forward primers for TCR Vbeta segments and 13 reverse primers for TCR Jbeta segments. What TCRdb holds here is the immuneACCESS table cut down to in-frame rearrangements. Part of the clones is not present; checked against another copy, under half of the missing clones reflect an unresolved V gene, and the others are unexplained. The sample contains around 140,000 clones, 73% of them found a single time. The top ten constitute 1.5% to 2% of the sample. Sequencing input: PBMCs. All receptors come from a young woman in good health and CMV-seronegative.

The gene calls are TRBV30 and TRBJ2-1, with TRBD1 identical over 9 bases. After removal of 4 bases from V and 1 base from J, the junction contained 5 bases not matched to a gene. Germline CDR1 reads GTSNPN; CDR2 reads SVGIG (reference sequence). This CDR3 region has 15 residues. The CDR3 DNA sequence: TGTGCCTGGACCCTAGGGACAGGGTCCTACAATGAGCAGTTCTTC. The encoded protein is CAWTLGTGSYNEQFF.

Details on this clone: The sample contains more than one DNA sequence encoding this CDR3. This chain connects TRBV7-2 to TRBJ2-5; D unclear. Germline CDR1 SGHTA, CDR2 FQGNSA. CDR3 length: 11 residues. The ends were cut back, 3 bases at V and 5 bases at J, with 4 bases in the middle. CDR3 in amino acids: CASSLSETQYF. CDR3 DNA: TGTGCCAGCAGCTTGAGTGAGACCCAGTACTTC.

This rearrangement joins TRBV19 to TRBJ2-3, with TRBD2 identical over 7 bases. V shed 9 bases, J shed 1 base, and the junction held 4 bases outside the gene matches. Per the germline V gene, CDR1 is LNHDA and CDR2 is SQIVND (reference sequence). The CDR3 consists of 13 residues. CDR3 protein: CASEGRGTDTQYF. The CDR3 nucleotides read TGTGCCAGCGAGGGGAGGGGCACAGATACGCAGTATTTT.

This clone was picked up a small number of times. The chain couples TRBV27 to TRBJ1-5; TRBD1 aligns across 7 bases. V shed 5 bases and J 2 bases; nucleotides not matched to a gene: 3. This CDR3 comprises 14 residues. Looked up from germline, CDR1 is MNHEY and CDR2 is SMNVEV (reference sequence). CDR3 sequence (DNA): TGTGCCAGCAGTCTAGGGACAGGCAATCAGCCCCAGCATTTT. Translated, it gives CASSLGTGNQPQHF.

The CDR3 reads CASSPLPGRGHEQYF. In DNA, the CDR3 is TGTGCCAGCTCACCACTCCCAGGGCGGGGGCACGAGCAGTACTTC. This rearrangement joins TRBV18 to TRBJ2-7; D may be TRBD2 (7 bases). The germline V gene has CDR1 KGHSH and CDR2 LQKENI. Trimming left V 1 base short and J 5 bases short, with 15 bases between. The length of the CDR3 is 15 residues. The variable domain in full, completed from reference TRBV18 and TRBJ2-7, reads NAGVMQNPRHLVRRRGQEARLRCSPMKGHSHVYWYRQLPEEGLKFMVYLQKENIIDESGMPKERFSAEFPKEGPSILRIQQVVRGDSAAYFCASSPLPGRGHEQYFGPGTRLTVT.

The chain recombines TRBV4-2 with TRBJ2-5; 8 nucleotides align to TRBD1. TRBJ2-7 matches the DNA end more closely, so the J call is doubtful. CDR1 and CDR2 (germline): LGHNA, YNFKEQ. This CDR3 region has 15 residues. CDR3 sequence: CASSQGTGYHYEQYF. The CDR3 DNA is TGTGCCAGCAGCCAAGGGACAGGGTACCACTACGAGCAGTACTTC.

In this sample, this clone turned up once. This chain joins TRBV7-2 and TRBJ2-3; 10 bases fit TRBD2. Germline V CDR1 and CDR2: SGHTA, FQGNSA. J was trimmed by 2 bases and V by 5 bases; bases with no gene match: 16. The CDR3 sequence is 19 residues long. CDR3 nucleotide sequence: TGTGCCAGCAGCGCCCGAGTAGCGGGGGGCTTCGGGTCCACAGATACGCAGTATTTT. Encoded protein: CASSARVAGGFGSTDTQYF. Full variable domain (missing parts from reference TRBV7-2 and TRBJ2-3): GAGVSQSPSNKVTEKGKDVELRCDPISGHTALYWYRQSLGQGLEFLIYFQGNSAPDKSGLPSDRFSAERTGGSVSTLTIQRTQQEDSAVYLCASSARVAGGFGSTDTQYFGPGTRLTVL.

This clone turned up a few times. The chain couples TRBV4-1 to TRBJ2-7, with TRBD2 matching 10 bases. This CDR3 has 16 residues. Germline loops: CDR1 MGHRA, CDR2 YSYEKL. After removal of 0 bases from V and 5 bases from J, the junction contained 7 bases not matched to a gene. DNA for the CDR3: TGCGCCAGCAGCCAAGATTACCCTAGCGGGAGCCACGAGCAGTACGTC. Protein: CASSQDYPSGSHEQYV.

The chain is built from TRBV29-1 and TRBJ2-5; D remains unclear. The ends were cut back, 1 base at V and 0 bases at J, with 6 bases in the middle. From germline, CDR1 is SQVTM and CDR2 ANQGSEA. CDR3 length: 13 amino acids. CDR3 nucleotides: TGCAGCGTTGAAGGAGCTAACCAAGAGACCCAGTACTTC. Residues: CSVEGANQETQYF. The full variable domain, with the rest looked up from reference TRBV29-1 and TRBJ2-5, is SAVISQKPSRDICQRGTSLTIQCQVDSQVTMMFWYRQQPGQSLTLIATANQGSEATYESGFVIDKFPISRPNLTFSTLTVSNMSPEDSSIYLCSVEGANQETQYFGPGTRLLVL.

V is TRBV19 and J is TRBJ1-6; a possible D gene is TRBD1 (6 bases). V was clipped by 3 bases and J by 3 bases, with 12 bases between them. This CDR3 is 16 amino acids long. Germline CDR1 is LNHDA and CDR2 is SQIVND (reference sequence). CDR3 region: CASSMSGGVYNSPLHF. The DNA for the CDR3 is TGTGCCAGTAGTATGTCGGGGGGCGTCTATAATTCACCCCTCCACTTT. The full variable domain, with the rest looked up from reference TRBV19 and TRBJ1-6, is DGGITQSPKYLFRKEGQNVTLSCEQNLNHDAMYWYRQDPGQGLRLIYYSQIVNDFQKGDIAEGYSVSREKKESFPLTVTSAQKNPTAFYLCASSMSGGVYNSPLHFGNGTRLTVT.

The chain joins TRBV2 to TRBJ1-1; tentatively, D is TRBD1 (6 bases). V dropped 0 bases and J dropped 12 bases, with 17 bases sitting between them. Germline CDR1 is SNHLY and CDR2 is FYNNEI. This CDR3 is 14 amino acids long. The CDR3 nucleotides are TGTGCCAGCAGTGAAGCCAGGGGCCTTACCGTCCCTTTCTTT. Protein product: CASSEARGLTVPFF.

With regard to this clone: An end of the junction does not agree with germline; a read error may underlie this. The V call is TRBV7-9, the J call TRBJ2-1, with TRBD2 identical over 9 bases. This CDR3 spans 16 amino acids. Germline-derived CDR1 and CDR2 are SEHNR and FQNEAQ (reference sequence). The CDR3 protein is CSSSPGGSGGYNEQFF. CDR3 in DNA: TGTTCCAGCAGCCCTGGTGGTAGCGGGGGCTACAATGAGCAGTTCTTC. Variable domain in full (rest from reference TRBV7-9 and TRBJ2-1): DTGVSQNPRHKITKRGQNVTFRCDPISEHNRLYWYRQTLGQGPEFLTYFQNEAQLEKSRLLSDRFSAERPKGSFSTLEIQRTEQGDSAMYLCSSSPGGSGGYNEQFFGPGTRLTVL.

This clone was detected a few times. V is TRBV28 and J is TRBJ1-2, with D perhaps matching TRBD1 (5 bases). Trimming removed 8 bases from V and 5 bases from J, with 18 bases in between. Germline-derived CDR1 and CDR2 are MDHEN and SYDVKM. The CDR3 has 14 amino acids. In DNA, the CDR3 is TGTGCCAGCGGGCAATCCCAGGGAGGATATGGCTACACCTTC. Translation: CASGQSQGGYGYTF.

The chain links TRBV6-1 to TRBJ1-2, with 9 positions matching TRBD1. Per germline, CDR1 MNHNS and CDR2 SASEGT. The CDR3 contains 15 residues. The V gene end was trimmed by 5 bases and the J gene end by 0 bases; junction bases not matched to a gene: 4. The CDR3 DNA reads TGTGCCAGCAGTCCGCGGACAGGGGCTAACTATGGCTACACCTTC. Translating it yields CASSPRTGANYGYTF.

The V call is TRBV6-5, the J call TRBJ1-4, with D hard to call. CDR3 size: 14 residues. The V gene lost 6 bases and the J gene lost 14 bases, with 22 bases spanning the gap. Per the germline V gene, CDR1 is MNHEY and CDR2 is SVGAGI. Here the CDR3 reads CASSPGVLYSTLFF. The CDR3 DNA sequence: TGTGCCAGCAGCCCAGGTGTGCTTTATTCTACTCTGTTTTTT.

A single count supports this clone. This chain joins TRBV19 and TRBJ1-4, with no clear D. Germline assignment: CDR1 LNHDA and CDR2 SQIVND (reference sequence). CDR3 length equals 13 residues. V was pared by 5 bases and J by 8 bases, with 12 bases between. This chain's CDR3 is CASSPGEEEKLFF. The CDR3 bases are TGTGCCAGTAGTCCCGGGGAGGAAGAAAAACTGTTTTTT.

The CDR3 bases are TGTGCCAGCAGTGATCCGGGGTGGGACACTGAAGCTTTCTTT. Translation gives CASSDPGWDTEAFF. This chain uses TRBV2 with TRBJ1-1; unclear D gene. Trimming took 3 bases from V and 3 from J, leaving 11 bases between them. Germline V gene lookup returns CDR1 SNHLY and CDR2 FYNNEI. The CDR3 contains 14 residues.

The chain joins TRBV6-1 to TRBJ2-7; D unresolved. Germline V CDR1 and CDR2: MNHNS, SASEGT. The CDR3 extends over 15 amino acids. V lost 5 bases, J lost 0 bases, and 14 bases lay in between. CDR3 DNA: TGTGCCAGCAGTTCAAAGTCGCTGGGCTCCTACGAGCAGTACGTC. As protein: CASSSKSLGSYEQYV.

The rearrangement links TRBV6-5 to TRBJ1-1, with D maybe TRBD1 (5 bases). This CDR3 is built from 14 residues. Trimming shortened V by 2 bases and J by 4 bases, and 11 bases separated the two germline ends. Germline V CDR1 and CDR2: MNHEY, SVGAGI. The CDR3 is CASSYRVGGTEAFF. The DNA for the CDR3 is TGTGCCAGCAGTTACAGGGTCGGGGGCACTGAAGCTTTCTTT.

The V call is TRBV25-1, the J call TRBJ2-5; 14 bases map to TRBD2. J gave up 4 bases and V 1 base, and 5 bases lay outside the gene matches. The CDR3 is made up of 17 amino acids. CDR1 is MGHDK, CDR2 SYGVNS, per germline. CDR3 region: CASSEWGLAGEGETQYF. CDR3 DNA: TGTGCCAGCAGTGAATGGGGACTAGCGGGAGAAGGAGAGACCCAGTACTTC.

There are a few counts of this clone. The chain joins TRBV6-6 to TRBJ2-7; 14 positions match TRBD2. J was trimmed by 3 bases and V by 6 bases; bases with no gene match: 1. The CDR3 is 14 amino acids. Per the germline V gene, CDR1 is MNHNY and CDR2 is SVGAGI (reference sequence). The CDR3 spells CASSGTSGGYEQYF. CDR3 sequence (DNA): TGTGCCAGCAGCGGGACTAGCGGGGGCTACGAGCAGTACTTC.

The genes are TRBV27 and TRBJ2-2; D remains unclear. The CDR3 consists of 13 residues. Per the germline V gene, CDR1 is MNHEY and CDR2 is SMNVEV (reference sequence). V gave up 6 bases and J gave up 9 bases, with 14 bases separating them. For the CDR3, the DNA is TGTGCCAGCAGCAACAATTATGCCCGGGAGCTGTTTTTT. Its translation: CASSNNYARELFF.

This sequence joins TRBV6-5 and TRBJ2-1, with 7 bases that match TRBD1. With V trimmed by 4 bases and J by 9 bases, 9 bases remained unmatched. Germline V lookup: CDR1 MNHEY, CDR2 SVGAGI. This CDR3 has 14 amino acids. Here the CDR3 DNA reads TGTGCCAGCAGTTCGAGGCAGGGGGAAGGTGAGCAGTTCTTC. Translated: CASSSRQGEGEQFF.

The V and J genes are TRBV7-9 and TRBJ1-2, with D tentatively TRBD1 (6 bases). CDR1 and CDR2 from the germline V gene are SEHNR and FQNEAQ (reference sequence). V was clipped by 2 bases and J by 8 bases, with 9 bases between them. CDR3 size: 12 residues. The DNA of the CDR3 is TGTGCCAGCAGCTTAAGGGGGTACGGCTACACCTTC. Encoded protein: CASSLRGYGYTF.

The chain combines TRBV9 with TRBJ2-2, with 14 nucleotides matching TRBD2. The length of the CDR3 is 18 residues. Unmatched junction bases numbered 5, after V lost 2 bases and J lost 2 bases. Germline values: CDR1 SGDLS, CDR2 YYNGEE. CDR3 DNA: TGTGCCAGCAGCGTCCCCGGGACTAGCGGGAGTAACACCGGGGAGCTGTTTTTT. It is translated as CASSVPGTSGSNTGELFF. Filled out from reference TRBV9 and TRBJ2-2, the complete variable domain reads DSGVTQTPKHLITATGQRVTLRCSPRSGDLSVYWYQQSLDQGLQFLIQYYNGEERAKGNILERFSAQQFPDLHSELNLSSLELGDSALYFCASSVPGTSGSNTGELFFGEGSRLTVL.

V and J are TRBV7-9 and TRBJ1-1; 9 bases match TRBD1. From germline, CDR1 is SEHNR and CDR2 FQNEAQ (reference sequence). With V trimmed by 8 bases and J by 5 bases, 9 bases remained unmatched. This CDR3 is 14 amino acids long. CDR3: CASFGTGRLTEAFF. CDR3 in DNA: TGTGCCAGCTTTGGGACAGGGCGGTTGACTGAAGCTTTCTTT.

The chain combines TRBV7-6 with TRBJ1-5; D remains unclear. The germline gives CDR1 SGHVS, CDR2 FNYEAQ. The ends were cut back, 2 bases at V and 3 bases at J, with 11 bases in the middle. The CDR3 consists of 15 residues. DNA of the CDR3: TGTGCCAGCAGCTTACAAACCGGTCTCAATCAGCCCCAGCATTTT. This codes for CASSLQTGLNQPQHF.

The table lists this clone with a few counts. DNA for the CDR3: TGTGCCAGCAGCTGGACAGGGGGCAGTGAGCAGTACTTC. As protein: CASSWTGGSEQYF. J is TRBJ2-7 and V is TRBV7-9; 11 bases match TRBD1. V was clipped by 4 bases and J by 7 bases; unmatched bases: 3. Germline CDR1 is SEHNR and CDR2 is FQNEAQ (reference sequence). This CDR3 has 13 amino acids.